The 5 T cell receptor beta chains listed next were all sequenced from one sample in a study of cytomegalovirus exposure and HLA in healthy donors. The PCR contained 60 Vbeta and 13 Jbeta primers. Clones were sequenced by immunoSEQ multiplex PCR, and TCRdb holds only the in-frame ones, with some missing. The top ten clones hold about 15% of a sample with 83,000 or so clones, roughly 77% of them seen once. Sequences were obtained from PBMCs. The source of these receptors is a woman in her thirties or forties in good health and CMV-seropositive.

The rearrangement joins TRBV28 to TRBJ1-4, with 9 nucleotides matching TRBD1. V lost 10 bases, J lost 8 bases, and 14 bases stayed unmatched. The germline CDR1 and CDR2 sequences are MDHEN and SYDVKM. The CDR3 contains 15 residues. DNA for the CDR3: TGTGCCACACAGGGGGCATTCCCCCAGGTGGAAAAACTGTTTTTT. Its protein product is CATQGAFPQVEKLFF.

The chain joins TRBV7-8 to TRBJ2-7; 7 nucleotides line up with TRBD1. This CDR3 has 14 amino acids. Losses at the gene ends were 0 bases for V and 5 bases for J; bases not matched to a gene: 4. Germline CDR1 SGHVS, CDR2 FQNEAQ. CDR3 loop: CASSLANRGNEQYF. Written as DNA, the CDR3 is TGTGCCAGCAGCTTAGCGAACAGGGGCAACGAGCAGTACTTC.

V usage is TRBV4-2 and J usage is TRBJ1-2, with D unresolved. V dropped 0 bases and J dropped 4 bases, with 3 bases sitting between them. Per germline, CDR1 LGHNA and CDR2 YNFKEQ. The CDR3 is 12 residues long. CDR3 region: CASSQDSYGYTF. In DNA form, the CDR3 reads TGTGCCAGCAGCCAAGACAGCTATGGCTACACCTTC.

The V and J genes are TRBV13 and TRBJ1-3; TRBD1 aligns across 8 bases. The CDR3 consists of 13 residues. V lost 10 bases to trimming and J lost 0 bases; unmatched junction nucleotides: 2. CDR1 and CDR2 (germline): PRHDT, FYEKMQ (reference sequence). The CDR3 protein is CATTGGSGNTIYF. The CDR3 DNA follows: TGTGCCACAACAGGGGGCTCTGGAAACACCATATATTTT.

This chain links TRBV7-2 with TRBJ2-3, with 10 positions matching TRBD2. The CDR3 contains 15 residues. Germline trimming cut 3 bases from V and 4 bases from J; bases unmatched to any gene: 4. CDR1 and CDR2 from the germline V gene are SGHTA and FQGNSA. As DNA, the CDR3 is TGTGCCAGCAGCTTGAGAAGCGGGAGGGCAGATACGCAGTATTTT. Amino acid sequence: CASSLRSGRADTQYF.